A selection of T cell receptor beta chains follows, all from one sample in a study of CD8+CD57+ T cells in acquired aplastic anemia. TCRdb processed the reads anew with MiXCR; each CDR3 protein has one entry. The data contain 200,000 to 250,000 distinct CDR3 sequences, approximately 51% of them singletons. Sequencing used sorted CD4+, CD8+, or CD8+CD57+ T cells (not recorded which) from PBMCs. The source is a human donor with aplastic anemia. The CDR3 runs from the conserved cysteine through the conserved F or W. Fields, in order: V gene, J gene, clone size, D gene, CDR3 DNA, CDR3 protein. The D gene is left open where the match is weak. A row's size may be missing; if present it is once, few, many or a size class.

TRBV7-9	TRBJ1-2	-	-	TGTGCCAGCAGCTATTCAGACGAAAGCGGCTACACCTTC	CASSYSDESGYTF
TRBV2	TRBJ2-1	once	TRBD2	TGTACGGGCCTAGCGGGAGGTATGGATGAGCAGTTCTTC	CTGLAGGMDEQFF
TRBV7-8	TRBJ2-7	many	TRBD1	TGTGCCAGCAGCTTAGCCCGGGACAGAAACTACGAGCAGTACTTC	CASSLARDRNYEQYF
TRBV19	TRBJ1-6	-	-	TGTGCCAGTAGTATTTTTTCCCCCAGGGAAGGTGCTGGTTCACCCCTCCACTTT	CASSIFSPREGAGSPLHF
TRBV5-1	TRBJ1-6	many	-	TGCGCCAGCAAGAACGTCTATAATTCACCCCTCCACTTT	CASKNVYNSPLHF
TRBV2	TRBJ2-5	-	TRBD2	TGTGCCAGCAGTGAAGTTAGCGGGGGGGCTCTGGAGACCCAGTACTTC	CASSEVSGGALETQYF
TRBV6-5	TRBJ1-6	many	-	TGTGCCAGCAGGGAGGCACAGGGAGATGGTTCACCCCTCCACTTT	CASREAQGDGSPLHF
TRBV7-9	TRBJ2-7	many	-	TGTGCCAGCAGCTCGTTGACAGAGCAGTACTTC	CASSSLTEQYF
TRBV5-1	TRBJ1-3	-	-	TGCGCCAGCAGCCAGTACGGGACACTGTTAGGGACCATATATTTT	CASSQYGTLLGTIYF
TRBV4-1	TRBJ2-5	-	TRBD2	TGCGCCAGTTCACGGGGGGTGCAAGAGACCCAGTACTTC	CASSRGVQETQYF
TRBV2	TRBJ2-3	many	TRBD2	TGTGCCAGCAGGAGAACCGGACTAGCGGGGGGGCCGATCACAGATACGCAGTATTTT	CASRRTGLAGGPITDTQYF
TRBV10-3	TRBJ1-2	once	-	TGTGCCATCAGTGGGAGAAGGGAAGAGGTAGGCTACACCTTC	CAISGRREEVGYTF
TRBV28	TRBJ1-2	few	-	TGTGCCAGCAGCTCCGGGACCGCAGGGTATGGCTACACCTTC	CASSSGTAGYGYTF
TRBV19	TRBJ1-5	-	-	TGTGCCAGCAGCTTACAGGGCGGGCTAGACCAGCCCCAGCATTTT	CASSLQGGLDQPQHF
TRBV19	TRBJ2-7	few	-	TGTGCCAGCAGTTTAAAACCGAACGCGGGACTCCTAACTCGACGCTCCTACGAGCAGTACTTC	CASSLKPNAGLLTRRSYEQYF
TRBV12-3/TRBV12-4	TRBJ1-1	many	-	TGTGCCAGCAGTCCTAGCCACAGGGACACTGAAGCTTTCTTT	CASSPSHRDTEAFF
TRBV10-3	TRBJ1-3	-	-	TGTGCCATCAGTGAGTCGTTACAGGGCTCTGGAAACACCATATATTTT	CAISESLQGSGNTIYF
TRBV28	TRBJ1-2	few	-	TGTGCCAGCAGTTCTCCGGACGGAGATAACTATGGCTACACCTTC	CASSSPDGDNYGYTF
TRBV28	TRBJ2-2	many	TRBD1	TGTGCCAGCAGTAGACAGGGGAACACCGGGGAGCTGTTTTTT	CASSRQGNTGELFF
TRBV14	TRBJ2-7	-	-	TGTGCCAGCAGCCAAGCCGGGGGCGCAATTAACTACGAGCAGTACTTC	CASSQAGGAINYEQYF
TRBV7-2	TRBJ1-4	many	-	TGTGCCAGCAGCTTAGGGGGGATAACTAATGAAAAACTGTTTTTT	CASSLGGITNEKLFF
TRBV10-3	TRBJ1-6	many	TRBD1	TGTGCCATCAGGGGGGACAGGGTTGCTAATTCACCCCTCCACTTT	CAIRGDRVANSPLHF
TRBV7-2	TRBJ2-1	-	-	TGTGCCAGCAGCTACGCCGACAGGCCGACGGGTGAGCAGTTCTTC	CASSYADRPTGEQFF
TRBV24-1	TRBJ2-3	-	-	TGTGCCACCAGTGATCAGGGACCGAGCACAGATACGCAGTATTTT	CATSDQGPSTDTQYF
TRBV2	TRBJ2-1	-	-	TGTGCCAGCAGCCCAGGGTACGGCTACAATGAGCAGTTCTTC	CASSPGYGYNEQFF
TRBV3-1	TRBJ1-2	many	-	TGTGCCAGCAGCCAAGGGACGTTGGGGGCTTATGGCTACACCTTC	CASSQGTLGAYGYTF
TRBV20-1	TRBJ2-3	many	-	TGCAGTGCTGCTAAGGGTGCGGATACGCAGTATTTT	CSAAKGADTQYF
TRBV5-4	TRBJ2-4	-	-	TGTGCCAGCAGCCTTGGGGCGAACGGGGCCAAAAACATTCAGTACTTC	CASSLGANGAKNIQYF
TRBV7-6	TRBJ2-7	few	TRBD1	TGTGCCAGCAGCTTAGGGCGCCCGGGACAGCGAGTCTACGAGCAGTACTTC	CASSLGRPGQRVYEQYF
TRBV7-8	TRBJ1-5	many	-	TGTGCCAGCAGCCTACCCGGGGATGGCCCGAGGAATCAGCCCCAGCATTTT	CASSLPGDGPRNQPQHF
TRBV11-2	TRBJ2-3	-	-	TGTGCCAGCAGTGACCAAGGGAGCACAGATACGCAGTATTTT	CASSDQGSTDTQYF
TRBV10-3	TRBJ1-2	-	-	TGTGCCAGCGGGACGGACTATGGCTACACCTTC	CASGTDYGYTF
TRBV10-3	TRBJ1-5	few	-	TGTGCCATCAGTGAATCTGTCGATCAGCCCCAGCATTTT	CAISESVDQPQHF
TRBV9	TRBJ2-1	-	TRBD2	TGTGCCAGCAGCTTAGCGGGAGAGGTTGGCAATGAGCAGTTCTTC	CASSLAGEVGNEQFF
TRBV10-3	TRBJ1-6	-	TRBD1	TGTGCCGTGCACGGGACAGACAATAATTCACCCCTCCACTTT	CAVHGTDNNSPLHF
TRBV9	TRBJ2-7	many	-	TGTGCCAGCAGCGTAGAACGTGGCGGGTCGGGGATTTGCTTC	CASSVERGGSGICF
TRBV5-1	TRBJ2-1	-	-	TGCGCCAGCAGCCCCAGGGGTGGGGGTGAGGGGCAGTTCTTC	CASSPRGGGEGQFF
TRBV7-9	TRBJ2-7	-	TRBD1	TGTGCCAGCAGCTTACAACAGGGGGTAGGAGCTGGCTACGAGCAGTACTTC	CASSLQQGVGAGYEQYF
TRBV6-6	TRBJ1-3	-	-	TGTGCCTTTTATGAGGGGGGAGGAAACACCATATATTTT	CAFYEGGGNTIYF
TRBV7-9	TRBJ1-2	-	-	TGTGCCAGCAGCATGACAGCGAACTATGGCTACACCTTC	CASSMTANYGYTF
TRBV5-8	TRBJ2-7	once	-	TGTGCCAGCAGCTTGACGAACAGGGCCGAGCAGTACTTC	CASSLTNRAEQYF
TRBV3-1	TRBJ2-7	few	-	TGTGCCAGCAGCCATACCCCCTGCGAGCAGTACTTC	CASSHTPCEQYF
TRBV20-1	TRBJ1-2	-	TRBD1	TGCAGTGCTAGACCTGGGACAGGAACCCTCTATGGCTACACCTTC	CSARPGTGTLYGYTF
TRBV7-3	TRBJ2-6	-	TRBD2	TGTGCCAGCAGCTTAAGAGGGACTAGCGGGGGAGATGGGGCCAACGTCCTGACTTTC	CASSLRGTSGGDGANVLTF
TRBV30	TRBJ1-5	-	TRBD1	TGTGCCTGGAAGGGGACAGGTAGGCGTGTGGGCAATCAGCCCCAGCATTTT	CAWKGTGRRVGNQPQHF
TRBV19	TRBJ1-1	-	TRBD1	TGTGCCAGTAGTGCGACAGGGTTGAACACTGAAGCTTTCTTT	CASSATGLNTEAFF
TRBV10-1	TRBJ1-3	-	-	TGCGCCAGCAGTGAGAGGGGCTCCTCTGGAAACACCATATATTTT	CASSERGSSGNTIYF
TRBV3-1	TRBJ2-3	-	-	TGTGCCAGCAGCCAAGACCCGAGGAAGGGTACAGATACGCAGTATTTT	CASSQDPRKGTDTQYF
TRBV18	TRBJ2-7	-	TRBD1	TGTGCCAGCTCACCAGTAGGGACAGAGCCCTACGAGCAGTACTTC	CASSPVGTEPYEQYF
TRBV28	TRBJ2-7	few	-	TGTGCCAGCAGTACCCCAGGGGTCGAGCAGTACTTC	CASSTPGVEQYF
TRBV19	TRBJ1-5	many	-	TGTGCCAGTAGTATAGAATCGTCAGGCGGGGGTCAGCCCCAGCATTTT	CASSIESSGGGQPQHF
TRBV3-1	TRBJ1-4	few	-	TGTGCCAGCAGCCAGGGTACAGGGCCTCCTAATGAAAAACTGTTTTTT	CASSQGTGPPNEKLFF
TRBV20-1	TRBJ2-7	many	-	TGCAGTGCTAGACCTTGGGACACATCCTACGAGCAGTACTTC	CSARPWDTSYEQYF